This entry concerns a single T cell receptor beta chain. This record belongs to a study of Ad26.COV2.S vaccination and SARS-CoV-2 variants. TCRdb's table, derived via immunoSEQ multiplex PCR, lists solely in-frame clones and lacks some. Counted here are a few hundred thousand clones, around 82% occurring once; the ten biggest clones make up 7.4%. As for treatment: some 19 received Ad26.COV2.S at low or high dose, single or two shots; 5 received placebo; per-sample allocation not given. The study sampled participants on day 63 after the first vaccine or placebo injection. This CDR3 is 15 amino acids long. The germline CDR1 and CDR2 sequences are LGHNA and YNFKEQ. With 0 bases removed from V and 6 bases from J, the gap between germline ends came to 12 bases.

The J gene is TRBJ2-1, the V gene TRBV4-2; D is perhaps TRBD1 (6 bases). This sequence was found in a person between 18 and 65 years old who received the Ad26.COV2.S COVID-19 vaccine or a placebo. Sequenced here: peripheral blood, sampled in a trial of Ad26.COV2.S vaccine versus placebo. The CDR3 reads CASSQEGQGFNEQFF. For the CDR3, the DNA is TGTGCCAGCAGCCAAGAAGGGCAGGGGTTCAATGAGCAGTTCTTC.